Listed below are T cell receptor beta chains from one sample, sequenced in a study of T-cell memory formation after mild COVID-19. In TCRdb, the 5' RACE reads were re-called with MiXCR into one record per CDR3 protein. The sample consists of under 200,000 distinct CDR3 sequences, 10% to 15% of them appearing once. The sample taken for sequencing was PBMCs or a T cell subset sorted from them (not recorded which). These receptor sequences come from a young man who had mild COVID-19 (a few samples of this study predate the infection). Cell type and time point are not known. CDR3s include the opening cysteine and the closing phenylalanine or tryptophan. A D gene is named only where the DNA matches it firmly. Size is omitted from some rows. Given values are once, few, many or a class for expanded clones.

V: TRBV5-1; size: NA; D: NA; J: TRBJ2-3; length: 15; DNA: TGCGCCAGCAGCAGCAGGGTTGGCGGTGCAGATACGCAGTATTTT; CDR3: CASSSRVGGADTQYF
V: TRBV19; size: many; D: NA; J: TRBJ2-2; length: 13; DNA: TGTGCCAGTAGTGAAAGTAGGGCCGGGGAGCTGTTTTTT; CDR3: CASSESRAGELFF
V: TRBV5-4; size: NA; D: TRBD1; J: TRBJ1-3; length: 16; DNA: TGTGCCAGCAGCCCCGGACAGGGGGCTACGGGAAACACCATATATTTT; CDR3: CASSPGQGATGNTIYF
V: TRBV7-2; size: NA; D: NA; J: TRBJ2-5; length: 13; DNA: TGTGCCAGCAGCCAGACGCGCCGGGAGACCCAGTACTTC; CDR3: CASSQTRRETQYF
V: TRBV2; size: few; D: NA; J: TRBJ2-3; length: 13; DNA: TGTGCCAGCCTTGAAAGACGGACAGATACGCAGTATTTT; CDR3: CASLERRTDTQYF
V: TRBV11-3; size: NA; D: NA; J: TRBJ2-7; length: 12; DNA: TGTGCCAGCAGCTTCGCAGACTACGAGCAGTACTTC; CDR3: CASSFADYEQYF
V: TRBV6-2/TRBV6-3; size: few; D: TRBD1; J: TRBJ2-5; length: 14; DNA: TGTGCCAGCAGTTTAACAGGGGGCACGGAGACCCAGTACTTC; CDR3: CASSLTGGTETQYF
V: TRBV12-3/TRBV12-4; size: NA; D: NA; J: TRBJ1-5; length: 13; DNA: TGTGCCAGCAGCGCGACAGGCCATCAGCCCCAGCATTTT; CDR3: CASSATGHQPQHF
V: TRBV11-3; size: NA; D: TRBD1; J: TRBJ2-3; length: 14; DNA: TGTGCCAGCAGCCCACAGGGGGCGGGAGATACGCAGTATTTT; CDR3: CASSPQGAGDTQYF
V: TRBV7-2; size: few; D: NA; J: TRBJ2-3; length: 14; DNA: TGTGCCAGCAGCTTACTCCAAAGCACAGATACGCAGTATTTT; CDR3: CASSLLQSTDTQYF
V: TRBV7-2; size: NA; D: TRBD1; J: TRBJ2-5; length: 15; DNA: TGTGCCAGCAGCTTAGTCCCCGGACAGGGTGAGACCCAGTACTTC; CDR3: CASSLVPGQGETQYF
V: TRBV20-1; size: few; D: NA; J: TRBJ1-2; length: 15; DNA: TGCAGTGCCCAACTCCCCCCCGGGAGAGACTATGGCTACACCTTC; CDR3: CSAQLPPGRDYGYTF
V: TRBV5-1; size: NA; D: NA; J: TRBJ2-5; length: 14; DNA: TGCGCCAGCAGAACAGGGCCAGTTCAAGAGACCCAGTACTTC; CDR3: CASRTGPVQETQYF
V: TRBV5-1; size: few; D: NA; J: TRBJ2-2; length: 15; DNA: TGCGCCAGCAGCTTGGCGGCAGAGGGGGACGGGGAGCTGTTTTTT; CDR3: CASSLAAEGDGELFF
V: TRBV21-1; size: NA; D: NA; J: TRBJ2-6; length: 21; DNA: TGTGCCAGCAGCAAAAGCATAGGGAGTAGCGGGGGGAGCTCTGGGGCCAACGTCCTGACTTTC; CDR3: CASSKSIGSSGGSSGANVLTF
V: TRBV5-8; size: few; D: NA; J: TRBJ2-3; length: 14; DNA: TGTGCCAGCAGCCCGGGACTGCACACAGATACGCAGTATTTT; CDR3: CASSPGLHTDTQYF
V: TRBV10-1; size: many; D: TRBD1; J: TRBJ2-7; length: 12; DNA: TGCGCCAGCAGTGGTGCAGGGGGCGAGCAGTACTTC; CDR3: CASSGAGGEQYF
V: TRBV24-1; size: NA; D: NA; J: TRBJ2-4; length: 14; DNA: TGTGCCACCAGTGATAAGGACAGCAAAAACATTCAGTACTTC; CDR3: CATSDKDSKNIQYF
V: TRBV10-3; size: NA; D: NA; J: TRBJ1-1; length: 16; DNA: TGTGCCATCAGTGAGTCAGATCGACGGTACACCACTGAAGCTTTCTTT; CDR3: CAISESDRRYTTEAFF
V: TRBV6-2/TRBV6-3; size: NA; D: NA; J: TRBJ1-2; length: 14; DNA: TGTGCCAGCACCAGGTTTGCGGCCCTCTATGGCTACACCTTC; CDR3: CASTRFAALYGYTF
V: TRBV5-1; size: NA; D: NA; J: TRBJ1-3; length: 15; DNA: TGCGCCAGCAGCTTTCTCCCCAGCTCTGGAAACACCATATATTTT; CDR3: CASSFLPSSGNTIYF
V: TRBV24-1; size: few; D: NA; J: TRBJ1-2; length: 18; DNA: TGTGCCACCAGTGATGGTCCAGGGGACCCTCGGGTTAACTATGGCTACACCTTC; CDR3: CATSDGPGDPRVNYGYTF
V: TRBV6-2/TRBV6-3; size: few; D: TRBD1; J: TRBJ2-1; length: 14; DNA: TGTGCCTGTTCGAGGGCAGGGGGCTCGGGTGAGCAGTTCTTC; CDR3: CACSRAGGSGEQFF
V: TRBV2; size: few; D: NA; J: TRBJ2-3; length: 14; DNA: TGTGCCAGCAGTGCGGCTACGTGGACAGATACGCAGTATTTT; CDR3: CASSAATWTDTQYF
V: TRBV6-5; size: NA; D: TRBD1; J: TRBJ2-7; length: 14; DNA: TGTGCCAGCAGTCACGACAGGGCCCACCCTCGTCAGTACTTC; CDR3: CASSHDRAHPRQYF
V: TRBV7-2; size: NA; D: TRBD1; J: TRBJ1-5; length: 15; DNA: TGTGCCAGCAGCTTAGGAGGACAGGGGAATCAGCCCCAGCATTTT; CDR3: CASSLGGQGNQPQHF
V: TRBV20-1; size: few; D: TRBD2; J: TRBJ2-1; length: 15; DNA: TGCAGTGCTAGAAATCCCATAACGGGGGGTACTGAGCAGTTCTTC; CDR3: CSARNPITGGTEQFF
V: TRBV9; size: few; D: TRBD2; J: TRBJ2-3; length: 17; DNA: TGTGCCAGCAGCATATACAGCGGGGGAGCCAGCACAGATACGCAGTATTTT; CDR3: CASSIYSGGASTDTQYF
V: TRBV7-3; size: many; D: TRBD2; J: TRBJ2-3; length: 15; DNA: TGTGCCAGCAGCTTAGGACTAGCGGGCACAGATACGCAGTATTTT; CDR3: CASSLGLAGTDTQYF
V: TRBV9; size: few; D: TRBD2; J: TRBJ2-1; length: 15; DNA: TGTGCCAGCAGCCCCATCGGGAGCGGGGGGAGGGAGCAGTTCTTC; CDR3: CASSPIGSGGREQFF
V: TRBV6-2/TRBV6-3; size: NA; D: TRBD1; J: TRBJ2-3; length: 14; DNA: TGTGCCAGCAGCGACAGGGAGAGCACAGATACGCAGTATTTT; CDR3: CASSDRESTDTQYF
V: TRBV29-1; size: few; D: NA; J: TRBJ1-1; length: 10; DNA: TGCAGCGTTGTAGGCAGCGAAGCTTTCTTT; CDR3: CSVVGSEAFF
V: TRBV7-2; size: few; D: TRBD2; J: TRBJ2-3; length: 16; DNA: TGTGCCAGCAGCTGGGAGGGGCGGGGAAGCACAGATACGCAGTATTTT; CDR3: CASSWEGRGSTDTQYF
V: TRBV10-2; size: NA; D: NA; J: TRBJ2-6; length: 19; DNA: TGCGCCAGCAGTGGGGCCTCTGGGCCAGGGGGGGAAGGGGCCAACGTCCTGACTTTC; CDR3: CASSGASGPGGEGANVLTF
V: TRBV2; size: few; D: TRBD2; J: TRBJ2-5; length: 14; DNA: TGTGCCAGCGGGGGACTAAGAGGCGCAGAGACCCAGTACTTC; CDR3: CASGGLRGAETQYF
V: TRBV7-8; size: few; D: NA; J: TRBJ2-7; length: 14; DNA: TGTGCCAGCAGCTTAGGGTCATCGGGCTACGAGCAGTACTTC; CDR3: CASSLGSSGYEQYF
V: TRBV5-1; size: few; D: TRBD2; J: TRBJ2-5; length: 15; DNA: TGCGCCAGCAGGGCTGCTAGCGGGCTCCAAGAGACCCAGTACTTC; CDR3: CASRAASGLQETQYF
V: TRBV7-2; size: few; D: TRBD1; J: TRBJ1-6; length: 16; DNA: TGTGCCAGCAGCATCGAGAGGACAGGGTTTGGTTCACCCCTCCACTTT; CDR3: CASSIERTGFGSPLHF
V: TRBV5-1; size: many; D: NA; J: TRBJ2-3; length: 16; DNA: TGCGCCAGCAGGTTGTTAGCGGACCAATTCACAGATACGCAGTATTTT; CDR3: CASRLLADQFTDTQYF
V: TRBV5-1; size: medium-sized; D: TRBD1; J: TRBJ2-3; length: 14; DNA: TGCGCCAGCAAAGGACAGGGCAGCACAGATACGCAGTATTTT; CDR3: CASKGQGSTDTQYF
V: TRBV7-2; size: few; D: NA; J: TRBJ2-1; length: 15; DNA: TGTGCCAGCAGACTTCAAAGGGGGGAGTACAATGAGCAGTTCTTC; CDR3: CASRLQRGEYNEQFF
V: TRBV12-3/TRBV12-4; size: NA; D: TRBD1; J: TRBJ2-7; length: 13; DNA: TGTGCCAGCGGCAACAGGGGCTCCTACGAGCAGTACTTC; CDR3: CASGNRGSYEQYF
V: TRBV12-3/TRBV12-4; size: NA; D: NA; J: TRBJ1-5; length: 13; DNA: TGTGCCAGCAGTATAAGGGACAATCAGCCCCAGCATTTT; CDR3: CASSIRDNQPQHF
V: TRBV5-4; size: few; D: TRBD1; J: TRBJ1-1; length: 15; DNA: TGTGCCAGCAGCCTCACGGACAGGTTGAACACTGAAGCTTTCTTT; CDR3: CASSLTDRLNTEAFF
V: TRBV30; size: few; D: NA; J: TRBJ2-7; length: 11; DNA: TGTGCCTGGACCACAGGGTACGAGCAGTACTTC; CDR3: CAWTTGYEQYF
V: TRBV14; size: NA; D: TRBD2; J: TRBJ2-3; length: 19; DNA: TGTGCCAGCAGCCAAGATGGACTAGCGGGGGTCACTAGCACAGATACGCAGTATTTT; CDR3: CASSQDGLAGVTSTDTQYF
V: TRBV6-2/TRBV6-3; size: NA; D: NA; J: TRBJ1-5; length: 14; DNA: TGTGACAGCAGTTACCCACAGTGGGAGCAGCCCCAGCATTTT; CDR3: CDSSYPQWEQPQHF
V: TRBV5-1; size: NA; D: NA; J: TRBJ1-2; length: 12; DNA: TGCGCCAGTCCGGGGGATCCATATGGCTACACCTTC; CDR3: CASPGDPYGYTF
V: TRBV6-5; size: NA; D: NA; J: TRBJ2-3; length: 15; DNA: TGTGCCAGCAGCTATAGCGGATCCAGCACAGATACGCAGTATTTT; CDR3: CASSYSGSSTDTQYF
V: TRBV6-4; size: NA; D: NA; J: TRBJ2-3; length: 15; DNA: TGTGCCAGCAGTGACGAGGGGGGGGCCGCAGATACGCAGTATTTT; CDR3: CASSDEGGAADTQYF
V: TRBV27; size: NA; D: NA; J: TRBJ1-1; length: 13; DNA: TGTGCCAGCAGTTTAAAAGTGAACACTGAAGCTTTCTTT; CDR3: CASSLKVNTEAFF
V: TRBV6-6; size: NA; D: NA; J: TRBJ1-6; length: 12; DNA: TGTGCCAGCAGCCCAGGGCGTACACCCCTCCACTTT; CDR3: CASSPGRTPLHF
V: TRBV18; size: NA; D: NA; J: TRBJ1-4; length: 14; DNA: TGTGCCAGCACGGGACTGACTCCTAATGAAAAACTGTTTTTT; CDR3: CASTGLTPNEKLFF
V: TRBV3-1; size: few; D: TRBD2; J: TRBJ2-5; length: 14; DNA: TGTGCCAGCAGCCAAGAACTAGCGGCAGAGACCCAGTACTTC; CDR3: CASSQELAAETQYF
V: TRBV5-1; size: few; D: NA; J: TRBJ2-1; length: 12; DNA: TGCGCCAGCAGCCGCGAGGTCAATGAGCAGTTCTTC; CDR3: CASSREVNEQFF
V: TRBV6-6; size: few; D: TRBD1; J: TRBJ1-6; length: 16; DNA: TGTGCCAGCAGCCCCCCCGGGACAGGGGGAAATTCACCCCTCCACTTT; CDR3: CASSPPGTGGNSPLHF
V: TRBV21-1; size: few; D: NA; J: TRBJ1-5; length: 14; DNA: TGTGCCAGCAGCCCGGGACATTATTTTCAGCCCCAGCATTTT; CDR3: CASSPGHYFQPQHF
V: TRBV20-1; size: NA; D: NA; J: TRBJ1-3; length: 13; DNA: TGCAGTGCTCCGGGGATAGGTGGAAACACCATATATTTT; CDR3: CSAPGIGGNTIYF
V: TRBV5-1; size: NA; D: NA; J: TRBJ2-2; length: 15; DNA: TGCGCCAGCAGCTCGGGAAACGACGACACCGGGGAGCTGTTTTTT; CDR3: CASSSGNDDTGELFF